This T cell receptor beta chain was documented in a study of brain T cells in children with intractable seizures. The study's findings and limits: HCMV serostatus was not known, and viral specificity came from CDR3 similarity only.

About this clone itself: Its antigen is not known.

Sequencing used immunoSEQ multiplex PCR; TCRdb keeps in-frame clones, though not all of them. The sample records 100,000 to 120,000 clones, 94% being singletons. Surgery cases with the highest brain T cell transcript signatures were chosen for sequencing. At least one anti-epileptic drug was given before surgery. CDR3 length equals 15 residues. From germline, CDR1 is SNHLY and CDR2 FYNNEI. V was clipped by 3 bases and J by 6 bases; unmatched bases: 7. Sequencing used peripheral blood, obtained at surgery. This rearrangement joins TRBV2 to TRBJ2-5; 10 positions agree with TRBD2. This sequence was found in a boy under two years old with hemimegalencephaly and intractable seizures. The CDR3 reads CASSEPSGSRKTQYF. The CDR3 bases are TGTGCCAGCAGTGAGCCTAGCGGGAGTCGGAAGACCCAGTACTTC.